There are a few counts of the clone carrying this T cell receptor beta chain. The antigen remains undetermined. One end of the junction is discordant with germline, which a read error may explain. This CDR3 contains 14 residues. Germline V gene lookup returns CDR1 MNHEY and CDR2 SVGEGT. These data are taken from a study of blood T cells in healthy people across ages. A J-beta primer mix and a sample-barcoded 5' primer were used in a second PCR of about 6 to 12 cycles. TCRdb reprocessed the 5' RACE reads with MiXCR, giving one entry per CDR3 protein. This sample yields 600,000 to 1,000,000 distinct CDR3 sequences, of which more than 20% are seen a single time; 3.7% belongs to the top ten. Study-wide findings and caveats: Long-lived donors had more naive CD4+ cells and higher diversity than aged donors.

The sample also formed part of further work on T cells of mothers and their children. Per that study: The donors comprised several children and their three healthy Caucasian mothers.

The sequence was obtained from a boy between 10 and 17 years old in good health. Sequenced material: blood. The chain employs TRBV6-2 or TRBV6-3 and TRBJ2-2; 10 bases map to TRBD2. The CDR3 region has the DNA TGTGCCGGCAGCCAAGCGGGGGGGTCCGGGGAGCTGTTTTTT. Residues: CAGSQAGGSGELFF.